The clone carrying this T cell receptor (beta chain) was observed a handful of times. Its antigen is undetermined. TCRdb re-called the multiplex PCR reads with MiXCR, one entry per CDR3 protein. The sample carries 50,000 to 85,000 distinct CDR3 sequences, 40% to 55% recorded once. There are 14 residues in the CDR3. V was cut by 2 bases and J by 3 bases, with 10 bases left in between. The sample comes from a study of breast tumors, draining lymph nodes, adjacent tissues. Study observations and caveats: Tumor repertoires ranked between lymph nodes and nontumor tissue in diversity, with V and J gene preferences.

The source is a female donor with breast cancer. Some clones in this sample may be carry-over from other donors' samples. This rearrangement joins TRBV12-3 or TRBV12-4 to TRBJ1-1; TRBD1 might be the D (5 bases). The sequenced sample consisted of breast tumor tissue. The CDR3 DNA reads TGTGCCAGCAGTTTAATGGGAGGGGACACTGAAGCTTTCTTT. Its protein is CASSLMGGDTEAFF.